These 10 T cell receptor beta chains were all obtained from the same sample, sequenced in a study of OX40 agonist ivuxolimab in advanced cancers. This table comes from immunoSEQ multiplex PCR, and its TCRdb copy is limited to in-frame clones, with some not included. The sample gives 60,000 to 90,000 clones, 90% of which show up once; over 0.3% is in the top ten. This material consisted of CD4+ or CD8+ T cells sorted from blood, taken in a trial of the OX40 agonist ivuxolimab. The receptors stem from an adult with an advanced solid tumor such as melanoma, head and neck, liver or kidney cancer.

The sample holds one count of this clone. CDR3 region: CASSVQGWGTEAFF. In DNA, the CDR3 is TGTGCCAGCAGTGTACAGGGGTGGGGCACTGAAGCTTTCTTT. The chain is built from TRBV27 and TRBJ1-1, with 7 nucleotides matching TRBD1. The CDR3 loop spans 14 amino acids. V dropped 5 bases and J dropped 4; count of bases not matched to a gene: 7. Germline lookup yields CDR1 MNHEY and CDR2 SMNVEV (reference sequence).

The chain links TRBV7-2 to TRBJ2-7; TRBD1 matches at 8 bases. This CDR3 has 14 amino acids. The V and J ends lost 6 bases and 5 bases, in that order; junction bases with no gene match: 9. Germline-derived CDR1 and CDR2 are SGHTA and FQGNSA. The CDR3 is CASRAGGASHEQYF. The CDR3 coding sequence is TGTGCCAGCAGAGCAGGGGGCGCTTCACACGAGCAGTACTTC.

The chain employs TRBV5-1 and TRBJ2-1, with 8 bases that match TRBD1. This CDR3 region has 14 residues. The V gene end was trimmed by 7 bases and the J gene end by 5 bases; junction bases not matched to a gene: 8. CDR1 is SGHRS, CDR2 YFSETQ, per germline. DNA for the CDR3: TGCGCCAGCGCCCCGGGACAGGCCAACAATGAGCAGTTCTTC. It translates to CASAPGQANNEQFF.

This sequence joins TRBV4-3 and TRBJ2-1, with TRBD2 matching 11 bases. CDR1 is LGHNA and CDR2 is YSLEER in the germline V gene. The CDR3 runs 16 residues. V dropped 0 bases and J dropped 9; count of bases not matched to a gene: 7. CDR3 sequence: CASSQDLGLAVGEQFF. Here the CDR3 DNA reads TGCGCCAGCAGCCAAGATCTGGGACTAGCGGTGGGTGAGCAGTTCTTC.

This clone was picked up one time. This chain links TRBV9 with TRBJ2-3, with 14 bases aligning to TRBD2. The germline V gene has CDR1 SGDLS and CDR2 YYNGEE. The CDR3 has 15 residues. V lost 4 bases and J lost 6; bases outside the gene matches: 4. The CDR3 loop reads CASSPRTSGGDTQYF. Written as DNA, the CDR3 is TGTGCCAGCAGCCCCCGGACTAGCGGGGGGGATACGCAGTATTTT. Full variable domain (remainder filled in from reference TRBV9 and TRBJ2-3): DSGVTQTPKHLITATGQRVTLRCSPRSGDLSVYWYQQSLDQGLQFLIQYYNGEERAKGNILERFSAQQFPDLHSELNLSSLELGDSALYFCASSPRTSGGDTQYFGPGTRLTVL.

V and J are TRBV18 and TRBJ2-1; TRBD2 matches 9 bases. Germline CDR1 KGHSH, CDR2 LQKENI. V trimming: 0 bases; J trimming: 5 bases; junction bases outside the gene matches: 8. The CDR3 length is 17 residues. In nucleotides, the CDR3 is TGTGCCAGCTCACCACCCAGCCTAGCGGGGACGAACAATGAGCAGTTCTTC. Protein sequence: CASSPPSLAGTNNEQFF.

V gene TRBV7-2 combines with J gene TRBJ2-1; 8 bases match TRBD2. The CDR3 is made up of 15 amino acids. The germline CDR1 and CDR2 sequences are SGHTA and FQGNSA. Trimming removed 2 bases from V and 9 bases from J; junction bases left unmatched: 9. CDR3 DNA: TGTGCCAGCAGCTTACAGGTTAGCGGGATCTCTGAGCAGTTCTTC. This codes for CASSLQVSGISEQFF.

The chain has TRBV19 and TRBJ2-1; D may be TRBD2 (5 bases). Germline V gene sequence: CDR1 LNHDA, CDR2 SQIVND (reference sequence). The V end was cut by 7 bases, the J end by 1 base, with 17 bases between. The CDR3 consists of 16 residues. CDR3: CASIPATGSSYNEQFF. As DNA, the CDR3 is TGTGCCAGTATTCCGGCGACGGGGTCGTCCTACAATGAGCAGTTCTTC.

In DNA form, the CDR3 reads TGTGCCAGCAGCTTTTATCAGGGCGCAGATACGCAGTATTTT. Encoded protein: CASSFYQGADTQYF. The rearrangement uses TRBV7-2 and TRBJ2-3, with a weak D call TRBD1 (5 bases). Trimming shortened V by 3 bases and J by 4 bases, and 11 bases separated the two germline ends. From germline, CDR1 is SGHTA and CDR2 FQGNSA. This CDR3 region has 14 residues.

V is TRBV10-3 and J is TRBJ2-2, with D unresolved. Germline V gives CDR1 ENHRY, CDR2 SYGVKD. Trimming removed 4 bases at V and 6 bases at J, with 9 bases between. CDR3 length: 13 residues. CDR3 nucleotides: TGTGCCATCAGTGGAATGGGCTCCGGGGAGCTGTTTTTT. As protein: CAISGMGSGELFF.